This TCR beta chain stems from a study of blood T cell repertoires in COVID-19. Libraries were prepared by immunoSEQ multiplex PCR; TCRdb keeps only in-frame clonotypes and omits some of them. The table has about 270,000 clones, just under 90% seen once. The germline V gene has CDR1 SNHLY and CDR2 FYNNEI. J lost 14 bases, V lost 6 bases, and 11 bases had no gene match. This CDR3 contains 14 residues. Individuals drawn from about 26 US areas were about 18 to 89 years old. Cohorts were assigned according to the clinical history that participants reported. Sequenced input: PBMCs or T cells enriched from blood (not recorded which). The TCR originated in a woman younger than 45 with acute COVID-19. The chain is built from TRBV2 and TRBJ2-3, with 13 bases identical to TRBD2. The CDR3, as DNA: TGTGCCAGCAGCCCCGGGACTAGCGGGATAGAACCGTATTTT. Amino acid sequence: CASSPGTSGIEPYF.